The text below deals with one TCR beta chain. Its antigen is currently unknown. The PCR was carried out with 60 Vbeta primers and 13 Jbeta primers. This table comes from immunoSEQ multiplex PCR, and its TCRdb copy is limited to in-frame clones, with some not included. The data contain roughly 180,000 clones, around 80% of them singletons. These data originate in a study of cytomegalovirus exposure and HLA in healthy donors. Findings and limits, study-wide: Beyond CMV serostatus, there was no information to go on about immune exposure. Sequencing likely generated an artifact that appeared as a cluster of highly shared sequence variants. Prior analysis indicated that the majority of TCR beta V segments exhibited productivity approximately 90% or approximately 30% of the time.

The ends lost 5 bases at V and 1 base at J; junction bases unmatched: 5. Germline CDR1 is SGHRS and CDR2 is YFSETQ. This CDR3 contains 14 residues. The genes are TRBV5-1 and TRBJ2-7; 8 bases agree with TRBD1. The sequence derives from a girl aged 10 to 17 in good health and CMV-seropositive. Sequenced material: PBMCs. CDR3 in DNA: TGCGCCAGCAGGCCCACAGGGGGATCCTACGAGCAGTACTTC. Its protein is CASRPTGGSYEQYF.